This TCR beta chain was identified in a study of shared clonotypes between healthy human individuals. The CDR3 covers 15 residues. Trimming cost V 0 bases and J 4 bases, with 13 bases left between them. Germline V gene data show CDR1 as MNHEY and CDR2 as SMNVEV (reference sequence). Naive CD8 cells, CD45RO-negative and positively selected for CCR7, excluded terminally differentiated effector memory CD45RA+ cells. This table comes from immunoSEQ multiplex PCR, and its TCRdb copy is limited to in-frame clones, with some not included. This sample has about 700,000 clones; 92% occur once, and the top ten carry 24%.

The gene calls are TRBV27 and TRBJ2-7; D is uncertain. Sequences were obtained from naive CD8+ T cells sorted from blood. This clonotype was sampled from a man under 40 in good health. As DNA, the CDR3 is TGTGCCAGCAGTTTATCGCTGGGTAGCTTATACGAGCAGTACTTC. Residues: CASSLSLGSLYEQYF.